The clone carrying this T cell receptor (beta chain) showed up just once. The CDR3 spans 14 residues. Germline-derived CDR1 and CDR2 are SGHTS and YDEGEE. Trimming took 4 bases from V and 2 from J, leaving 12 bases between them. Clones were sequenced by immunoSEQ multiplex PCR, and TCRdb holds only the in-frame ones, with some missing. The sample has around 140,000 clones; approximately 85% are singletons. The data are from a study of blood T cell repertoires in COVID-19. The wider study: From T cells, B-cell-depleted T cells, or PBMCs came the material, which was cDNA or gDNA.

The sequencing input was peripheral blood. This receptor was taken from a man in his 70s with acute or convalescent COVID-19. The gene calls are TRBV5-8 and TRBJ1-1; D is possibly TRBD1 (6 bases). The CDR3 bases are TGTGCCAGCAGCCCCGGGACACCAAACACTGAAGCTTTCTTT. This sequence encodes CASSPGTPNTEAFF.